This TCR beta chain was sequenced during a study of shared clonotypes between healthy human individuals. The CDR3 runs to 15 residues. Germline values: CDR1 SQVTM, CDR2 ANQGSEA. J lost 6 bases, V lost 1 base, and 5 bases had no gene match. Repertoires were generated with immunoSEQ multiplex PCR, while TCRdb's copy carries only in-frame clones and drops some. Of some 470,000 clones in the sample, 76% are singletons; the top ten hold over 10%. This clonotype was obtained from a woman aged 40 to 50 in good health. Some clones in this sample may be carry-over from other donors' samples. The V and J genes are TRBV29-1 and TRBJ2-6; the match to TRBD1 covers 8 bases. Source material: PBMCs. The CDR3 DNA reads TGCAGCGTTGAAGGCTCAGGGGGCAAGGCCAACGTCCTGACTTTC. Encoded protein: CSVEGSGGKANVLTF.